These 25 T cell receptor beta chains were sequenced from one sample in a study of T cells in Graves' hyperthyroidism and ophthalmopathy. What was amplified from RNA transcripts were TCR beta CDR3 regions. First-round RT-PCR with HTBI primers amplified the TCR CDR3 region. In TCRdb, the multiplex PCR reads were re-called with MiXCR into one record per CDR3 protein. Of a few hundred thousand distinct CDR3 sequences detected, about 15% appear once; the ten largest clones hold approximately 7%. The sequenced sample consisted of blood. The source of these receptors is a woman aged 25 to 39 with Graves' hyperthyroidism.

Many counts were recorded for this clonotype. This chain links TRBV7-9 with TRBJ2-1, with 10 bases fitting TRBD2. This CDR3 is built from 20 residues. V lost 1 base and J lost 0; bases outside the gene matches: 12. Germline-derived CDR1 and CDR2 are SEHNR and FQNEAQ (reference sequence). The CDR3 nucleotides read TGTGCCAGCAGCTTAGTGGGGCGGACTAGCGGTACCGTCTCCTACAATGAGCAGTTCTTC. It encodes CASSLVGRTSGTVSYNEQFF.

The chain uses TRBV6-1 and TRBJ1-4; the D is unclear. The germline gives CDR1 MNHNS, CDR2 SASEGT. The CDR3 extends over 18 amino acids. Trimming removed 6 bases at V and 0 bases at J, with 20 bases between. CDR3 sequence: CASRTGMIPFATNEKLFF. The CDR3 bases are TGTGCCAGCAGGACGGGGATGATCCCCTTTGCAACTAATGAAAAACTGTTTTTT.

Many counts were recorded for this clonotype. The gene calls are TRBV12-3 or TRBV12-4 and TRBJ2-3; perhaps TRBD1 as D (6 bases). Trimming shortened V by 5 bases and J by 7 bases, and 16 bases separated the two germline ends. CDR3 size: 14 residues. The CDR3 reads CASSTGRGTHTQYF. The CDR3 region has the DNA TGTGCCAGCAGTACGGGCAGGGGTACACATACGCAGTATTTT.

The rearrangement links TRBV20-1 to TRBJ1-6; TRBD1 is a possible D gene (5 bases). Trimming shortened V by 0 bases and J by 7 bases, and 16 bases separated the two germline ends. CDR1 is DFQATT, CDR2 SNEGSKA, per germline (reference sequence). The CDR3 is 16 amino acids. The CDR3 protein is CSARDPLQELNSPLHF. CDR3 nucleotides: TGCAGTGCTAGAGATCCCCTACAGGAACTGAATTCACCCCTCCACTTT.

The chain is built from TRBV3-1 and TRBJ2-1, with 10 bases matching TRBD2. The CDR3 extends over 15 amino acids. Trimming took 2 bases from V and 8 from J; bases not matched to a gene: 6. In germline, CDR1 is LGHDT, CDR2 YNNKEL (reference sequence). The CDR3 reads CASSQPSGGVDEQFF. DNA for the CDR3: TGTGCCAGCAGCCAACCAAGCGGGGGGGTAGATGAGCAGTTCTTC.

V is TRBV10-2 and J is TRBJ1-2, with 9 bases fitting TRBD1. Germline CDR1 reads WSHSY; CDR2 reads SAAADI. V dropped 2 bases and J dropped 7; count of bases not matched to a gene: 5. This CDR3 comprises 14 residues. The CDR3 nucleotides are TGCGCCAGCAGTGAGAGGGACAGGGAAAGTGGCTACACCTTC. Its protein is CASSERDRESGYTF.

Many counts were recorded for this clonotype. V usage is TRBV5-1 and J usage is TRBJ2-7; perhaps TRBD1 as D (6 bases). The germline gives CDR1 SGHRS, CDR2 YFSETQ. V dropped 4 bases and J dropped 2 bases, with 13 bases sitting between them. CDR3 length: 14 residues. CDR3 in amino acids: CASSPGAGAYEQYF. CDR3 DNA sequence: TGCGCCAGCAGCCCAGGGGCAGGAGCCTACGAGCAGTACTTC.

This chain links TRBV30 with TRBJ2-7; D possibly corresponds to TRBD1 (5 bases). The CDR3 has 12 residues. Germline V CDR1 and CDR2: GTSNPN, SVGIG (reference sequence). The V and J ends lost 1 base and 3 bases respectively, with 7 bases between them. CDR3 sequence: CAWSGQHYEQYF. CDR3 sequence (DNA): TGTGCCTGGAGTGGACAGCACTACGAGCAGTACTTC. Drawing the rest from reference TRBV30 and TRBJ2-7, the complete variable domain is SQTIHQWPATLVQPVGSPLSLECTVEGTSNPNLYWYRQAAGRGLQLLFYSVGIGQISSEVPQNLSASRPQDRQFILSSKKLLLSDSGFYLCAWSGQHYEQYFGPGTRLTVT.

The chain is built from TRBV6-1 and TRBJ2-1; 9 bases are a match to TRBD2. V gave up 10 bases and J gave up 2 bases; unmatched junction bases: 12. This CDR3 is built from 16 residues. From germline, CDR1 is MNHNS and CDR2 SASEGT. The CDR3 spells CATRGQGGRAYNEQFF. CDR3 bases: TGTGCCACCAGGGGCCAAGGCGGGAGGGCCTACAATGAGCAGTTCTTC.

This clonotype was picked up a small number of times. The chain uses TRBV14 and TRBJ2-1; 12 bases map to TRBD2. Germline assignment: CDR1 SGHDN and CDR2 FVKESK. V lost 0 bases to trimming and J lost 9 bases; unmatched junction nucleotides: 6. The CDR3 has 16 amino acids. The CDR3 protein is CASSQDTSGRRGEQFF. CDR3 sequence (DNA): TGTGCCAGCAGCCAAGATACTAGCGGGAGGCGGGGTGAGCAGTTCTTC.

This clonotype was counted ten times or more. The CDR3 DNA reads as TGTGCCAGCAGCTCCAGCCACTTCTCCTACGAGCAGTACTTC. This sequence encodes CASSSSHFSYEQYF. V is TRBV7-9 and J is TRBJ2-7; no firm D call. The V gene's germline CDR1 is SEHNR and CDR2 FQNEAQ (reference sequence). The CDR3 covers 14 residues. V lost 4 bases to trimming and J lost 0 bases, with 10 bases between them.

This clonotype was counted ten times or more. The V call is TRBV3-1, the J call TRBJ2-1; 8 bases are a match to TRBD2. The CDR3 has 14 residues. The germline V gene has CDR1 LGHDT and CDR2 YNNKEL (reference sequence). V lost 2 bases to trimming and J lost 3 bases; unmatched junction nucleotides: 0. The chain's CDR3 is CASSQLAGYNEQFF. Written as DNA, the CDR3 is TGTGCCAGCAGCCAACTAGCGGGCTACAATGAGCAGTTCTTC.

Points on this clonotype: With a much larger clone just one base away, this may be a read error. V usage is TRBV4-2 and J usage is TRBJ2-3; D is perhaps TRBD1 (6 bases). The CDR3 is 16 amino acids. Germline V gene lookup returns CDR1 LGHNA and CDR2 YNFKEQ. Trimming shortened V by 3 bases and J by 3 bases, and 16 bases separated the two germline ends. The CDR3 is CASSQIGSRGTDTQYF. The CDR3 nucleotides are TGTGCCAGCAGCCAGATAGGGAGTAGGGGGACAGATACGCAGTATTTT.

The chain employs TRBV7-2 and TRBJ2-5; 12 positions agree with TRBD1. V lost 8 bases and J lost 5; bases outside the gene matches: 6. CDR1 is SGHTA, CDR2 FQGNSA, per germline. There are 14 residues in the CDR3. As DNA, the CDR3 is TGTGCCAGCGGCCGGGACAGGGGGCACGAGACCCAGTACTTC. It specifies CASGRDRGHETQYF.

J is TRBJ2-5 and V is TRBV6-2 or TRBV6-3; the D gene could be TRBD1 or TRBD2 (6 bases each). CDR1 is MNHEY, CDR2 SVGEGT, per germline. The V and J ends lost 10 bases and 6 bases respectively, with 21 bases between them. The CDR3 runs 14 residues. CDR3 DNA: TGTGCCACCAAGGGGGGCCCTAACCCCAAGACCCAGTACTTC. This gives the protein CATKGGPNPKTQYF.

This clonotype has at least ten counts. The chain couples TRBV12-3 or TRBV12-4 to TRBJ2-7; the match to TRBD1 covers 7 bases. V shed 3 bases, J shed 5 bases, and the junction held 7 bases outside the gene matches. The CDR3 has 14 amino acids. In nucleotides, the CDR3 is TGTGCCAGCAGTTTGGATTCGACAGGGCACGAGCAGTACTTC. Encoded protein: CASSLDSTGHEQYF.

This clonotype has a handful of counts. The chain links TRBV6-2 or TRBV6-3 to TRBJ2-2, with D unresolved. The CDR3 consists of 13 residues. Looked up from germline, CDR1 is MNHEY and CDR2 is SVGEGT. V lost 0 bases and J 7 bases, leaving 6 bases between the germline ends. DNA of the CDR3: TGTGCCAGCAGTTACTCGGTCGGCGGGGAGCTGTTTTTT. Amino acid sequence: CASSYSVGGELFF.

The sample holds many counts of this clonotype. This rearrangement joins TRBV5-1 to TRBJ1-1, with D possibly matching TRBD1 (5 bases). The CDR3 extends over 15 amino acids. V was clipped by 0 bases and J by 1 base, with 10 bases between them. Germline CDR1 SGHRS, CDR2 YFSETQ. Written as DNA, the CDR3 is TGCGCCAGCAGCTTGGAAGATGGGGCGAACACTGAAGCTTTCTTT. Translation: CASSLEDGANTEAFF.

The sample holds many counts of this clonotype. The chain carries TRBV20-1 and TRBJ2-7; 8 bases map to TRBD2. Germline-derived CDR1 and CDR2 are DFQATT and SNEGSKA (reference sequence). The CDR3 loop spans 13 amino acids. The CDR3 region is CSAAGTSIYEQYF. In DNA, the CDR3 is TGCAGCGCTGCTGGGACTAGTATCTACGAGCAGTACTTC.

In this sample, this clonotype turned up a few times. This chain links TRBV4-3 with TRBJ2-7, with TRBD1 identical over 10 bases. Germline V CDR1 and CDR2: LGHNA, YSLEER. The CDR3 covers 17 residues. Germline trimming cut 0 bases from V and 5 bases from J; bases unmatched to any gene: 10. CDR3 in amino acids: CASSQDLGQGTTNEQYF. The CDR3, as DNA: TGCGCCAGCAGCCAAGATTTGGGACAGGGGACGACCAACGAGCAGTACTTC.

This chain uses TRBV3-1 with TRBJ1-3, with D uncertain. Germline V gives CDR1 LGHDT, CDR2 YNNKEL (reference sequence). Between the trimmed V and J ends, which lost 0 bases and 4 bases, there was a span of 16 bases. CDR3 length: 17 amino acids. The CDR3 protein is CASSQELDMFVGNTIYF. CDR3 bases: TGTGCCAGCAGCCAAGAGCTTGACATGTTCGTCGGAAACACCATATATTTT.

This clonotype came up many times. The J gene is TRBJ2-1, the V gene TRBV9; TRBD1 is a possible D gene (5 bases). Germline V gene sequence: CDR1 SGDLS, CDR2 YYNGEE. Trimming stripped 3 bases from V and 4 bases from J, with 14 bases between. The CDR3 runs 15 residues. The CDR3 region has the DNA TGTGCCAGCAGCGCCCTCCCAGACAGTTACAATGAGCAGTTCTTC. As protein: CASSALPDSYNEQFF. The whole variable domain, filled in from reference TRBV9 and TRBJ2-1, reads DSGVTQTPKHLITATGQRVTLRCSPRSGDLSVYWYQQSLDQGLQFLIQYYNGEERAKGNILERFSAQQFPDLHSELNLSSLELGDSALYFCASSALPDSYNEQFFGPGTRLTVL.

This chain links TRBV3-1 with TRBJ1-1; 7 bases map to TRBD1. Germline trimming cut 4 bases from V and 1 base from J; bases unmatched to any gene: 6. CDR1 and CDR2 (germline): LGHDT, YNNKEL (reference sequence). This CDR3 comprises 15 residues. The CDR3 sequence: CASSRQTGRNTEAFF. In nucleotides, the CDR3 is TGTGCCAGCAGCCGCCAGACAGGGCGGAACACTGAAGCTTTCTTT.

This clonotype was detected many times. The rearrangement joins TRBV30 to TRBJ2-2; no definite D call. Germline V gene data show CDR1 as GTSNPN and CDR2 as SVGIG (reference sequence). CDR3 length: 12 amino acids. The germline V and J ends were trimmed by 0 bases and 6 bases, with 5 bases remaining between them. In nucleotides, the CDR3 is TGTGCCTGGAGTGTTCGGTCCGGGGAGCTGTTTTTT. Amino acid sequence: CAWSVRSGELFF.

There are a few counts of this clonotype. The V and J genes are TRBV24-1 and TRBJ1-1; 8 bases map to TRBD1. This CDR3 is built from 11 residues. Germline-derived CDR1 and CDR2 are KGHDR and SFDVKD. The V segment lost 9 bases and the J segment 7 bases; nucleotides outside the gene matches: 3. The CDR3 DNA reads TGTGCCACCCGCGGACAGGGTGAAGCTTTCTTT. Its translation: CATRGQGEAFF.